A single sample gave rise to the 21 T cell receptor beta chains below, sequenced in a study of blood T cell repertoires in COVID-19. The table came from immunoSEQ multiplex PCR; TCRdb's copy has only in-frame clones and leaves some out. The sample has about 220,000 clones, roughly 85% seen once. Sequenced: peripheral blood. The receptors shown here come from a woman in her 70s with COVID-19, enrolled during active disease.

The J gene is TRBJ1-1, the V gene TRBV6-2 or TRBV6-3, with 8 bases matching TRBD1. Germline loops: CDR1 MNHEY, CDR2 SVGEGT. The CDR3 consists of 14 residues. V shed 6 bases and J 4 bases; nucleotides not matched to a gene: 7. The CDR3 loop reads CASSPGGAITEAFF. In DNA, the CDR3 is TGTGCCAGCAGCCCAGGGGGCGCAATCACTGAAGCTTTCTTT.

CDR3 nucleotides: TGTGCCAGTAGTATAGGGGACAGGAACACTGAAGCTTTCTTT. Amino acid sequence: CASSIGDRNTEAFF. The chain combines TRBV19 with TRBJ1-1; TRBD1 aligns across 7 bases. Germline CDR1 is LNHDA and CDR2 is SQIVND (reference sequence). V dropped 1 base and J dropped 1; count of bases not matched to a gene: 0. This CDR3 is 14 amino acids long.

This rearrangement joins TRBV7-2 to TRBJ2-5, with TRBD2 matching over 14 bases. J lost 5 bases, V lost 5 bases, and 4 bases had no gene match. The CDR3 totals 15 residues. Germline V gene lookup returns CDR1 SGHTA and CDR2 FQGNSA. As DNA, the CDR3 is TGTGCCAGCAGCCAGGGACTAGCGGGGGCGGAGACCCAGTACTTC. It yields the protein CASSQGLAGAETQYF.

This clone was counted only a few times. The chain couples TRBV6-2 or TRBV6-3 to TRBJ1-1; D perhaps matches TRBD1 (5 bases). Per germline, CDR1 MNHEY and CDR2 SVGEGT. V lost 6 bases and J lost 5, with 13 bases in between. CDR3 size: 13 residues. The CDR3 nucleotides read TGTGCCAGCAGCCCGGCTAGGGGTACTGAAGCTTTCTTT. The encoded protein is CASSPARGTEAFF.

In this sample, this clone turned up a few times. V gene TRBV19 combines with J gene TRBJ1-4; D is unresolved. The germline V and J ends were trimmed by 1 base and 8 bases, with 14 bases remaining between them. This CDR3 is built from 15 residues. Germline assignment: CDR1 LNHDA and CDR2 SQIVND (reference sequence). The chain's CDR3 is CASSIGEVSSEKLFF. The CDR3 DNA follows: TGTGCCAGTAGTATAGGGGAGGTATCCAGCGAAAAACTGTTTTTT.

V gene TRBV19 combines with J gene TRBJ2-2; no reliable D call. The CDR3 runs to 15 residues. Trimming left V 4 bases short and J 5 bases short, with 14 bases between. Germline loops: CDR1 LNHDA, CDR2 SQIVND (reference sequence). CDR3 bases: TGTGCCAGTAGTACCCGGAACAGCCTAACCGGGGAGCTGTTTTTT. Amino acids: CASSTRNSLTGELFF.

The chain links TRBV3-1 (or the pseudogene TRBV3-2) to TRBJ1-4; perhaps TRBD1 as D (5 bases). The CDR3 loop spans 16 amino acids. V lost 1 base to trimming and J lost 4 bases, with 13 bases between them. Germline values: CDR1 LGHDT, CDR2 YNNKEL (reference sequence). The CDR3 reads CASSQGAGRGNEKLFF. CDR3 DNA: TGTGCCAGCAGCCAAGGGGCAGGGAGGGGTAATGAAAAACTGTTTTTT.

The V call is TRBV7-3, the J call TRBJ2-2, with 9 nucleotides matching TRBD1. The CDR3 runs 14 residues. Germline V CDR1 and CDR2: SGHTA, FQGTGA. J gave up 4 bases and V 8 bases, and 5 bases lay outside the gene matches. This CDR3 is CASRETGGTGELFF. For the CDR3, the DNA is TGTGCCAGCCGAGAGACAGGGGGCACCGGGGAGCTGTTTTTT.

This clone occurred once. The chain joins TRBV4-3 to TRBJ1-1; D is unclear. Deletions cut 1 base from V and 7 bases from J, with 10 bases between. The V gene's germline CDR1 is LGHNA and CDR2 YSLEER. The CDR3 is 13 amino acids. The CDR3 nucleotides read TGCGCCAGCAGCCAAGCCTCGGGGAGTGAAGCTTTCTTT. This encodes CASSQASGSEAFF.

J is TRBJ1-1 and V is TRBV9; no clear D gene. Germline V gene lookup returns CDR1 SGDLS and CDR2 YYNGEE. The CDR3 sequence is 13 residues long. Trimming stripped 1 base from V and 1 base from J, with 5 bases between. The CDR3 region has the DNA TGTGCCAGCAGCGTACAGTGGAACACTGAAGCTTTCTTT. Protein: CASSVQWNTEAFF.

This clone was seen more than once but under ten times. This chain links TRBV24-1 with TRBJ1-1, with 7 bases fitting TRBD1. The CDR3 has 14 residues. Germline-derived CDR1 and CDR2 are KGHDR and SFDVKD. CDR3 sequence (DNA): TGTGCTAAACAGGCCAGGGGGAGCGACACTGAAGCTTTCTTT. Translation: CAKQARGSDTEAFF.

This chain connects TRBV6-1 to TRBJ1-2, with D perhaps matching TRBD1 (5 bases). V dropped 0 bases and J dropped 0 bases, with 14 bases sitting between them. Germline V gene lookup returns CDR1 MNHNS and CDR2 SASEGT. The length of the CDR3 is 17 residues. CDR3 sequence: CASSEALWAGSNYGYTF. The CDR3 region has the DNA TGTGCCAGCAGTGAAGCGCTTTGGGCAGGGTCTAACTATGGCTACACCTTC.

This chain uses TRBV6-5 with TRBJ1-1; D is uncertain. Between the trimmed V and J ends, which lost 6 bases and 10 bases, there was a span of 21 bases. This CDR3 is built from 14 residues. The germline V gene has CDR1 MNHEY and CDR2 SVGAGI. The CDR3 protein is CASRPLLSRSGAFF. The DNA of the CDR3 is TGTGCCAGCAGGCCCCTGTTAAGCCGCAGCGGAGCTTTCTTT.

V usage is TRBV7-3 and J usage is TRBJ2-3, with a possible D match to TRBD1 (6 bases). Looked up from germline, CDR1 is SGHTA and CDR2 is FQGTGA. This CDR3 is built from 14 residues. Trimming pared 5 bases from V and 4 bases from J, leaving 13 bases between. CDR3 region: CASSPRAGADTQYF. CDR3 nucleotide sequence: TGTGCCAGCAGCCCCCGGGCAGGGGCAGATACGCAGTATTTT.

The gene calls are TRBV2 and TRBJ1-2; D gene unclear. This CDR3 region has 12 residues. Germline CDR1 reads SNHLY; CDR2 reads FYNNEI. V was cut by 7 bases and J by 5 bases, with 11 bases left in between. CDR3 loop: CASTTGNYGYTF. CDR3 DNA: TGTGCCAGCACAACGGGGAATTATGGCTACACCTTC.

CDR3 coding DNA: TGCGCCAGCAGCTTTACTAGCGGGGGCTCGGGCGAGCAGTTCTTC. It specifies CASSFTSGGSGEQFF. V usage is TRBV5-1 and J usage is TRBJ2-1; 11 nucleotides align to TRBD2. Germline lookup yields CDR1 SGHRS and CDR2 YFSETQ. Losses at the gene ends were 2 bases for V and 10 bases for J; bases not matched to a gene: 8. The CDR3 sequence is 15 residues long.

The chain combines TRBV5-1 with TRBJ1-4, with D unclear. V lost 0 bases to trimming and J lost 1 base, with 7 bases between them. Germline values: CDR1 SGHRS, CDR2 YFSETQ. The CDR3 extends over 15 amino acids. This CDR3 reads CASSLDRQTNEKLFF. The CDR3 bases are TGCGCCAGCAGCTTGGACAGACAAACTAATGAAAAACTGTTTTTT.

J is TRBJ2-5 and V is TRBV6-2 or TRBV6-3; D remains unclear. V was pared by 5 bases and J by 2 bases, with 9 bases between. The CDR3 contains 13 residues. Per germline, CDR1 MNHEY and CDR2 SVGEGT. CDR3 region: CASSPPGQETQYF. The CDR3 DNA sequence: TGTGCCAGCAGTCCCCCCGGGCAAGAGACCCAGTACTTC.

The chain couples TRBV6-5 to TRBJ1-1; TRBD1 matches at 8 bases. From germline, CDR1 is MNHEY and CDR2 SVGAGI. V lost 4 bases to trimming and J lost 7 bases; unmatched junction nucleotides: 11. The CDR3 runs 15 residues. The CDR3 region has the DNA TGTGCCAGCAGTTCCATAATCGGACAGGGCGGTGAAGCTTTCTTT. Translation gives CASSSIIGQGGEAFF.

This clone was seen a few times. The V and J genes are TRBV10-3 and TRBJ1-5; D might be TRBD1 (5 bases). The CDR3 runs to 13 residues. Germline V gives CDR1 ENHRY, CDR2 SYGVKD. V was cut by 2 bases and J by 8 bases, with 10 bases left in between. For the CDR3, the DNA is TGTGCCATCAGTGAGAGGCAGGGTGAGCCCCAGCATTTT. It codes for CAISERQGEPQHF.

The chain couples TRBV5-5 to TRBJ2-1; unclear D gene. The CDR3 length is 14 residues. CDR1 and CDR2 from the germline V gene are SGHKS and YYEKEE (reference sequence). V lost 0 bases to trimming and J lost 0 bases, with 4 bases between them. CDR3 in amino acids: CASSLDNSYNEQFF. CDR3 bases: TGTGCCAGCAGCTTGGATAACTCCTACAATGAGCAGTTCTTC.